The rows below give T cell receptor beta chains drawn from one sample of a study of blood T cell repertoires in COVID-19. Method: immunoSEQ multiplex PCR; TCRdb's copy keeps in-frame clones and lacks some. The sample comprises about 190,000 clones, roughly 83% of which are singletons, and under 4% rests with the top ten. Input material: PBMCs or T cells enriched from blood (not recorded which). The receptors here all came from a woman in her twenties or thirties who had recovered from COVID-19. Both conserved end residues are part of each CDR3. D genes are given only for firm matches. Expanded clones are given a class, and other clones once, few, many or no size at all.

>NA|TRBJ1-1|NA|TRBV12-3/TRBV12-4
CASRHLGEAFF
TGTGCCAGCAGGCATCTCGGGGAAGCTTTCTTT
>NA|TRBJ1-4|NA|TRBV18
CASSPRTSQGILFF
TGTGCCAGCTCACCACGGACTTCTCAGGGGATTTTGTTTTTT
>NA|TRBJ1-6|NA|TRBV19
CASSSQGNNSPLHF
TGTGCCAGTAGTTCACAGGGAAATAATTCACCCCTCCACTTT
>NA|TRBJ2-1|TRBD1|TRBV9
CASSPRGGWDRGNNEQFF
TGTGCCAGCAGCCCTAGAGGGGGGTGGGACAGGGGTAACAATGAGCAGTTCTTC
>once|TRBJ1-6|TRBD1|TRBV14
CASSQVQGARNSPLHF
TGTGCCAGCAGCCAAGTACAGGGGGCGCGAAATTCACCCCTCCACTTT
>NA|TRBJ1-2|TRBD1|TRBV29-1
CSVPDRGGYGYTF
TGCAGCGTGCCGGACAGGGGTGGATATGGCTACACCTTC
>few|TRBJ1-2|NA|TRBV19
CASSIRRAYGYTF
TGTGCCAGTAGTATAAGGAGGGCGTATGGCTACACCTTC
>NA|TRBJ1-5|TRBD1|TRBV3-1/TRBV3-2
CASSQEGDRGVRNQPQHF
TGTGCCAGCAGCCAAGAAGGAGACAGGGGGGTGAGAAATCAGCCCCAGCATTTT
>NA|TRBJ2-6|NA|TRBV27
CASSGQPSGANVLTF
TGTGCCAGCAGTGGACAGCCCTCTGGGGCCAACGTCCTGACTTTC
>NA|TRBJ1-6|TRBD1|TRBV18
CASSPPGGNSPLHF
TGTGCCAGCTCACCACCAGGGGGCAATTCACCCCTCCACTTT
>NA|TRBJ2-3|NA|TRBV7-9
CASTAEDGLFTDTQYF
TGTGCCAGCACCGCGGAGGACGGGTTGTTCACAGATACGCAGTATTTT
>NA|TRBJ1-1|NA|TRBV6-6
CASSYRGLNTEAFF
TGTGCCAGCAGTTACAGGGGCCTCAACACTGAAGCTTTCTTT
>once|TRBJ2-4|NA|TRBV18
CASSPRDNIAKNIQYF
TGTGCCAGCTCACCACGGGACAATATAGCCAAAAACATTCAGTACTTC
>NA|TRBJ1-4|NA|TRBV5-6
CASSLGQVANEKLFF
TGTGCCAGCAGCTTGGGACAGGTCGCTAATGAAAAACTGTTTTTT